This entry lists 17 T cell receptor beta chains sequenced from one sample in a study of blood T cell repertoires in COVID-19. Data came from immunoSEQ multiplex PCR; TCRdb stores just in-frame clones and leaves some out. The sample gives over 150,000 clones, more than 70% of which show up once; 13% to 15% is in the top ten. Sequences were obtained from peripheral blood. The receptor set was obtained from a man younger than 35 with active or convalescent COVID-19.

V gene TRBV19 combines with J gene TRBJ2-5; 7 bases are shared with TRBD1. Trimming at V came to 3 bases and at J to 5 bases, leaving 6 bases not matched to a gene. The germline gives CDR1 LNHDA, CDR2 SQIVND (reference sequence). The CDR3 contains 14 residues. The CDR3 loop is CASSIRGGAETQYF. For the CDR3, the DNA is TGTGCCAGTAGTATTAGAGGGGGCGCGGAGACCCAGTACTTC.

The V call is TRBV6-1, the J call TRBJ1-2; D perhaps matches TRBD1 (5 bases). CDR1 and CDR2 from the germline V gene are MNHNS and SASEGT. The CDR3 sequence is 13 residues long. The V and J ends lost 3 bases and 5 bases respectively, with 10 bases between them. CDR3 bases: TGTGCCAGCAGTGAGGGGCAGCCTTATGGCTACACCTTC. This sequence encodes CASSEGQPYGYTF.

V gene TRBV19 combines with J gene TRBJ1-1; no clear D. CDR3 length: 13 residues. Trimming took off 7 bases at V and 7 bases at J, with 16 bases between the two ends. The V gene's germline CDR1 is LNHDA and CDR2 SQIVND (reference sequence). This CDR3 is CASMMGAGSEAFF. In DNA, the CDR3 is TGTGCCAGTATGATGGGTGCGGGCAGTGAAGCTTTCTTT.

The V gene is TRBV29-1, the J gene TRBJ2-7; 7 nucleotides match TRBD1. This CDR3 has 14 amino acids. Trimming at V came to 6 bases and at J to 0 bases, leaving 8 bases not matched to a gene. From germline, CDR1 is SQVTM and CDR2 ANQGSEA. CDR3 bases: TGCAGCGTCGCCAGGGGGAGTAGCTCCTACGAGCAGTACTTC. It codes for CSVARGSSSYEQYF.

CDR3 residues: CASSFFSGLSYNEQFF. In DNA, the CDR3 is TGTGCCAGCAGCTTCTTTTCTGGACTCTCCTACAATGAGCAGTTCTTC. The V and J genes are TRBV11-2 and TRBJ2-1; possibly TRBD2 for D (5 bases). Trimming removed 3 bases from V and 0 bases from J, with 12 bases in between. The CDR3 length is 16 residues. Germline loops: CDR1 SGHAT, CDR2 FQNNGV.

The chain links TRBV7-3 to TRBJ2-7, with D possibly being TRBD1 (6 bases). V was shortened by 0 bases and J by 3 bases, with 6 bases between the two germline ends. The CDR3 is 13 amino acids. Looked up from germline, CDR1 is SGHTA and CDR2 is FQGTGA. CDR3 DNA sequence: TGTGCCAGCAGCTTAACAGGGGGCTACGAGCAGTACTTC. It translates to CASSLTGGYEQYF.

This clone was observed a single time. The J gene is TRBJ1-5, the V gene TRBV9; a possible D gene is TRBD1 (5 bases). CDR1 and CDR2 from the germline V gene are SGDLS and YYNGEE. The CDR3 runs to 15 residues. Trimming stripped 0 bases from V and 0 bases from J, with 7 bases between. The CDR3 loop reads CASSVGGASNQPQHF. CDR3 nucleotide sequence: TGTGCCAGCAGCGTAGGGGGCGCTAGCAATCAGCCCCAGCATTTT.

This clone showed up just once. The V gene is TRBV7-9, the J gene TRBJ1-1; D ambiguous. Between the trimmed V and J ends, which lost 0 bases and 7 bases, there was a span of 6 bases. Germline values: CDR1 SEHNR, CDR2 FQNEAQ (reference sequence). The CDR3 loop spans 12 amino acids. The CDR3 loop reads CASSLARGEAFF. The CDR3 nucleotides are TGTGCCAGCAGCTTAGCCCGGGGTGAAGCTTTCTTT. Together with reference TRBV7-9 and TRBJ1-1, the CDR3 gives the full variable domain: DTGVSQNPRHKITKRGQNVTFRCDPISEHNRLYWYRQTLGQGPEFLTYFQNEAQLEKSRLLSDRFSAERPKGSFSTLEIQRTEQGDSAMYLCASSLARGEAFFGQGTRLTVV.

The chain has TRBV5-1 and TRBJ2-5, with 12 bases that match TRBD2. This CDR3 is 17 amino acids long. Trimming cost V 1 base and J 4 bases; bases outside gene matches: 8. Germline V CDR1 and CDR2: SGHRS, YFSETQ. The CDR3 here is CASSLTSGLAGSETQYF. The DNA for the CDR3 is TGCGCCAGCAGCTTGACTAGCGGACTAGCGGGATCAGAGACCCAGTACTTC. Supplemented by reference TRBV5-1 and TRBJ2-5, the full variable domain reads KAGVTQTPRYLIKTRGQQVTLSCSPISGHRSVSWYQQTPGQGLQFLFEYFSETQRNKGNFPGRFSGRQFSNSRSEMNVSTLELGDSALYLCASSLTSGLAGSETQYFGPGTRLLVL.

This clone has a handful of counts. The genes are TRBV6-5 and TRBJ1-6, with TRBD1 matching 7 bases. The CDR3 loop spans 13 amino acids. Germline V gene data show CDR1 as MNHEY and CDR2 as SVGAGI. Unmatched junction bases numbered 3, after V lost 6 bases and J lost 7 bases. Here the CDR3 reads CASRGGFNSPLHF. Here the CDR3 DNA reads TGTGCCAGCAGAGGGGGCTTCAATTCACCCCTCCACTTT.

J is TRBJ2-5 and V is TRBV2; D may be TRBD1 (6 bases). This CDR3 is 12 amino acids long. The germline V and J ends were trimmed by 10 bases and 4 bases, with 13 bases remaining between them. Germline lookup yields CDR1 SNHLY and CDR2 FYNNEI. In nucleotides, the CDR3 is TGTGCCACCCGGGACAATAGAGAGACCCAGTACTTC. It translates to CATRDNRETQYF.

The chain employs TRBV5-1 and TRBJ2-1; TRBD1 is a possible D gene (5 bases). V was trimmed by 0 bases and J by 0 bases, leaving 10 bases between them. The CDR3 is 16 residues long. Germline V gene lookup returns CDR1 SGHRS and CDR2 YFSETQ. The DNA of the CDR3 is TGCGCCAGCAGCTTGGGAGACAGTCCCTCCTACAATGAGCAGTTCTTC. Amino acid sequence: CASSLGDSPSYNEQFF.

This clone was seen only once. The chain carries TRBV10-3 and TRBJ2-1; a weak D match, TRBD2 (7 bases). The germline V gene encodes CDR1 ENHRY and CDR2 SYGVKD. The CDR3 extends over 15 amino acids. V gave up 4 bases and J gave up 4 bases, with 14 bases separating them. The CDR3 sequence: CAISGGGGDYNEQFF. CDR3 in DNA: TGTGCCATCAGTGGGGGAGGGGGGGATTACAATGAGCAGTTCTTC.

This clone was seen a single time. This CDR3 is CASSPLVGYGYTF. The CDR3 bases are TGTGCCAGCAGCCCTTTAGTTGGCTATGGCTACACCTTC. The rearrangement links TRBV7-9 to TRBJ1-2; D is unclear. In germline, CDR1 is SEHNR, CDR2 FQNEAQ (reference sequence). Trimming shortened V by 5 bases and J by 4 bases, and 11 bases separated the two germline ends. The CDR3 runs 13 residues.

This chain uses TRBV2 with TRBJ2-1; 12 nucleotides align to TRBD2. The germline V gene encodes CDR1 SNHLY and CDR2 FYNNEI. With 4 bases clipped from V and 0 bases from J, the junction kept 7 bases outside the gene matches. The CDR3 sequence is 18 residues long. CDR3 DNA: TGTGCCAGCAGTGGACTAGCGGGGGCCCGCAGCTCCTACAATGAGCAGTTCTTC. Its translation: CASSGLAGARSSYNEQFF.

The DNA for the CDR3 is TGTGCCAGCTCACCTAGACTATTACAGGGTGCGGAAGATAGTGAGCAGTTCTTC. It codes for CASSPRLLQGAEDSEQFF. This chain uses TRBV18 with TRBJ2-1, with TRBD1 as a possible D gene (6 bases). The V gene lost 3 bases and the J gene lost 9 bases, with 27 bases spanning the gap. This CDR3 spans 18 amino acids. Germline assignment: CDR1 KGHSH and CDR2 LQKENI.

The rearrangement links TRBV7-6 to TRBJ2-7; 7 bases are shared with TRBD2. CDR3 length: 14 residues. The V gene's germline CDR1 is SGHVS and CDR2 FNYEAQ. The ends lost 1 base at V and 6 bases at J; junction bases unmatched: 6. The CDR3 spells CASSLESRGVEQYF. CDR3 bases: TGTGCCAGCAGCTTAGAATCTCGGGGGGTCGAGCAGTACTTC.